The sample holds a few counts of the clone carrying this T cell receptor beta chain. Its matching antigen is unknown. These data come from a study of OX40 agonist ivuxolimab in advanced cancers. Whole-study results and caveats: Expanded clones tended on average to be more numerous among CD8+ T cells than CD4+. Within 6 weeks, CD4+ and CD8+ blood T cells expanded clonally at 0.1 to 3.0 mg/kg. The work left the antigen specificity of expanded peripheral T cells undetermined.

This CDR3 has 15 residues. Deletions cut 1 base from V and 3 bases from J, with 12 bases between. Germline V gene lookup returns CDR1 LGHNA and CDR2 YNFKEQ. TCRdb's table, derived via immunoSEQ multiplex PCR, lists solely in-frame clones and lacks some. The table lists about 83,000 clones, approximately 90% of them singletons, with over 0.65% in the top ten. The material was CD4+ or CD8+ T cells sorted from blood, obtained in a trial of the OX40 agonist ivuxolimab. The V call is TRBV4-2, the J call TRBJ1-2; no reliable D call. The clonotype originates from an adult with an advanced solid tumor such as melanoma, head and neck, liver or kidney cancer. CDR3 region: CASSQVEEGDYGYTF. The CDR3 DNA reads TGTGCCAGCAGCCAAGTGGAAGAGGGTGACTATGGCTACACCTTC.